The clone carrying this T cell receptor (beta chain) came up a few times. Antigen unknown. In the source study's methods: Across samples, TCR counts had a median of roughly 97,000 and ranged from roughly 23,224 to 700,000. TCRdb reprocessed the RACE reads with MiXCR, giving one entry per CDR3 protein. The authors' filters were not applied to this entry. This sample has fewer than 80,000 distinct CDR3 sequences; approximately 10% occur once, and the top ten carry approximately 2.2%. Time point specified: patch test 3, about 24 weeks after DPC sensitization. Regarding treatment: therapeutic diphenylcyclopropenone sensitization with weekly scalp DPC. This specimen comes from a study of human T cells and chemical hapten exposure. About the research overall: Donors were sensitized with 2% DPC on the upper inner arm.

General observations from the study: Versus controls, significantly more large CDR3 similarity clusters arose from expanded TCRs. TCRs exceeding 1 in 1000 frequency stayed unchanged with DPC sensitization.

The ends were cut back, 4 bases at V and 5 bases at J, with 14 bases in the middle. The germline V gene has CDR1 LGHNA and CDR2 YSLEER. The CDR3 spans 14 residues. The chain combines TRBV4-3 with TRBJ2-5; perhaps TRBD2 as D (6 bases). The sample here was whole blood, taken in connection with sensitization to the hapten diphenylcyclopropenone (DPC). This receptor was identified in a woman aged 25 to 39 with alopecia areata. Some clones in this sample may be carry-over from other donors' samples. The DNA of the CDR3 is TGCGCCAGCAGCCGCAAATGGGGGGAGGAGACCCAGTACTTC. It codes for CASSRKWGEETQYF.